This T cell receptor (beta chain) was documented in a study of CD8 T cells in ankylosing spondylitis. Study-level points and caveats: A motif in TCR beta, a set of roughly eight highly homologous variants, appeared characteristic of ankylosing spondylitis blood.

Each CDR3 protein is one row after TCRdb ran MiXCR on the 5' RACE reads. Seen here are 800,000 to 900,000 distinct CDR3 sequences, approximately 12% observed once, and the top ten hold about 0.5%. This clonotype was observed a few times. The antigen is not known. The CDR3 spans 14 residues. Trimming took off 2 bases at V and 2 bases at J, with 8 bases between the two ends. CDR1 and CDR2 (germline): MNHEY, SVGEGT. The J gene is TRBJ2-3, the V gene TRBV6-2 or TRBV6-3; tentative D call: TRBD1 (5 bases). The sequence was obtained from a male donor with ankylosing spondylitis. Material: blood, either unsorted or a sorted T cell fraction (not recorded which). CDR3 DNA sequence: TGTGCCAGCAGTTACGGGGCTAACACAGATACGCAGTATTTT. It translates to CASSYGANTDTQYF.